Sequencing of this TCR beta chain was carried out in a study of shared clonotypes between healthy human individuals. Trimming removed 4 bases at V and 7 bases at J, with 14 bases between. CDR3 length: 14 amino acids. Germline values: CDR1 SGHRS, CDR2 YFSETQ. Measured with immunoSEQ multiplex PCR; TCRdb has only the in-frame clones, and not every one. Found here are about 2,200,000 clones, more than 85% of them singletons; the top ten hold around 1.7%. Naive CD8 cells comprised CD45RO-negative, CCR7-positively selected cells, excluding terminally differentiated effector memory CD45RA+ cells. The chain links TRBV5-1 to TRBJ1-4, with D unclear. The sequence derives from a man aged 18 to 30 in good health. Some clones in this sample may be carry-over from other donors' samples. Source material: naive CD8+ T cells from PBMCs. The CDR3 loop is CASSPSKSSEKLFF. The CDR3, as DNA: TGCGCCAGCAGCCCCTCGAAGTCGAGTGAAAAACTGTTTTTT.